This TCR beta chain was profiled in a study of T cells in Graves' hyperthyroidism and ophthalmopathy (dated by TCRdb to between 2018 and 2020). About the full investigation: Peripheral blood samples were taken at the time of initial diagnosis, prior to any treatment. TCR V-J signatures able to tell the groups apart were searched for in a discovery cohort of more than 90 patients, of whom approximately 40 had Graves' ophthalmopathy and roughly 59 had stable Graves' hyperthyroidism. Prospective prediction of ophthalmopathy was tested in an independent validation cohort consisting of some 19 hyperthyroidism patients and some 16 patients who later progressed to ophthalmopathy. The roughly 91 discovery patients were randomly divided into training and test sets at a 7:3 ratio. In more than 5 Graves' hyperthyroidism patients, the study also compared T-cell repertoires from thyroid tissue with T-cell repertoires from blood. Following sampling, methimazole starting at 30 mg daily was given to hyperthyroidism patients, and high-dose intravenous methylprednisolone was given to ophthalmopathy patients. TCR Vbeta CDR3 sequencing of 130 to 150 peripheral blood samples (under 45 ophthalmopathy, 75 or so hyperthyroidism and roughly 17 progressor patients) is reported in the paper. On the study overall, not on this receptor specifically: Most expanded thyroid clonotypes (frequency above 0.001) were also found in blood, which suggests that blood repertoires may mirror thyroid immune responses. In validation, the model predicted progression to ophthalmopathy with roughly 66% sensitivity and over 72% specificity, a median of roughly seven months before onset. A model built on a 13 V-J signature distinguished ophthalmopathy from stable hyperthyroidism, reaching 85% to 90% sensitivity and about 81% specificity in cross-validation and 80%/75% in testing. Sample size was not statistically predetermined, and investigators were not blinded to group allocation.

Amplification of TCR beta CDR3 regions was carried out from RNA transcripts. The TCR CDR3 was subjected to a first round of RT-PCR using the HTBI primer set and the Qiagen OneStep RT-PCR kit. The libraries were constructed in a second round of multiplex PCR and then size-selected and purified. The libraries were sequenced on an Illumina HiSeq2000 using paired-end 100 bp reads. On the study's bioinformatics: SOAPnuke was used to process the raw data, with reads discarded if the reads contained adapters or uncalled bases, had a mean Phred below 15, or lacked an exact constant-primer or identifier match. COPE v1.2.5 was used to merge high-quality paired reads, and clonotypes were defined as unique nucleotide sequences. MiTCR v1.1 was used to align clonotypes to the IMGT TRBV, TRBD and TRBJ reference segments. Analysis was restricted to V-J combinations with a frequency above 0.0001, which covered roughly 99% of repertoires. A TCS score was defined as the ratio between F50 (clonal expansion) and ExV (chaos), using BLOSUM62-based TCRdist between CDR3 peptides within each V-J. Welch's t-statistics and random forest reduced roughly 500 V-J features to roughly 13, which were used in a naive Bayes classifier (R e1071). TCRdb reworked the public reads: Q25 trimming with fastp, MiXCR clone assembly, productive beta chains retained. Records with the same CDR3 protein are collapsed into one entry carrying the most frequent genes and DNA. The V and J calls follow TCRdb's processing rather than the paper's. In this sample the table shows around 400,000 distinct CDR3 sequences, roughly 25% of which occur a single time. Clones ranked in the top ten supply around 70% of the sample.

The CDR3 sequence holds 11 residues, the cysteine and phenylalanine included. Only the CDR3 part of the read is kept: 33 bases, read in frame from the first base. Taken from the germline V gene (reference sequence), the CDR1 and CDR2 loops are LNHDA and SQIVND. Trimming costs V 2 bases and J 5 bases, and their ends lie 1 base apart. A patient counted as having stable Graves' hyperthyroidism if no progression to ophthalmopathy occurred over 18 months of follow-up. The hyperthyroidism patients were between 18 and 65 years old and newly diagnosed, with a disease duration of less than 2 months. Exclusion was applied to patients with uncontrolled infections, other autoimmune diseases, pregnancy or lactation. Diagnoses were established on the basis of clinical symptoms, serum thyroxine and TRAb, thyroid ultrasound, and orbital computed tomography. PBMCs were isolated from 7.5 to 10 ml of fresh peripheral blood by Ficoll-Paque density gradient centrifugation. Total RNA was extracted using Trizol reagent, and RNA quality was assessed on an Agilent 2100 Bioanalyzer.

A note on this clonotype: It lacks a known antigen. Base qualities are not recorded, but no much larger clone differs from it by a single base.

The chain uses TRBV19 and TRBJ1-3, with the D gene call left open. Sequenced: blood. This TCR was recovered from a man over 45 with Graves' hyperthyroidism. The DNA sequence follows: TGTGCCAGTAGTATAAGAAACACCATATATTTT. Translated, it gives CASSIRNTIYF.